The 22 T cell receptor beta chains listed next were all sequenced from one sample in a study of blood T cell repertoires in COVID-19. The table came from immunoSEQ multiplex PCR; TCRdb's copy has only in-frame clones and leaves some out. The top ten clones hold more than 2% of a sample with approximately 80,000 clones, under 85% of them seen once. The sequenced material came from peripheral blood. The receptors were gathered from a woman in her seventies with acute or convalescent COVID-19.

The V and J genes are TRBV6-1 and TRBJ1-4; no clear D. From germline, CDR1 is MNHNS and CDR2 SASEGT. V was clipped by 2 bases and J by 10 bases, with 8 bases between them. This CDR3 has 12 residues. CDR3 bases: TGTGCCAGCAGTGAACTTCGGGGAAAACTGTTTTTT. Amino acids: CASSELRGKLFF.

This chain connects TRBV18 to TRBJ1-1; D may be TRBD1 (6 bases). Germline V lookup: CDR1 KGHSH, CDR2 LQKENI. The CDR3 has 13 residues. Trimming left V 6 bases short and J 8 bases short, with 16 bases between. DNA of the CDR3: TGTGCCAGCTCCCTACTCAATGGACAGGAAGCTTTCTTT. Protein: CASSLLNGQEAFF.

The chain has TRBV15 and TRBJ2-4; D is possibly TRBD2 (5 bases). V dropped 11 bases and J dropped 5 bases, with 16 bases sitting between them. The V gene's germline CDR1 is LNHNV and CDR2 YYDKDF (reference sequence). This CDR3 comprises 13 residues. CDR3 DNA sequence: TGTGCCTCCCTCGAGGCGGGCCAAAACATTCAGTACTTC. Amino acids: CASLEAGQNIQYF. Using reference TRBV15 and TRBJ2-4 for the parts outside the CDR3, the full variable domain is DAMVIQNPRYQVTQFGKPVTLSCSQTLNHNVMYWYQQKSSQAPKLLFHYYDKDFNNEADTPDNFQSRRPNTSFCFLDIRSPGLGDTAMYLCASLEAGQNIQYFGAGTRLSVL.

This clone appeared a single time. The chain joins TRBV5-1 to TRBJ2-7, with 8 bases matching TRBD1. Looked up from germline, CDR1 is SGHRS and CDR2 is YFSETQ. The J segment lost 4 bases and the V segment lost 0 bases, leaving 9 bases of the junction unmatched. The CDR3 is 16 residues long. CDR3 DNA sequence: TGCGCCAGCAGCTTGGGAAATCCAGGACAGGGATACGAGCAGTACTTC. Its protein is CASSLGNPGQGYEQYF.

The chain employs TRBV5-1 and TRBJ2-5; D perhaps matches TRBD1 (6 bases). Deletions cut 6 bases from V and 1 base from J, with 10 bases between. The CDR3 extends over 13 amino acids. CDR1 and CDR2 from the germline V gene are SGHRS and YFSETQ. CDR3 sequence: CASKGTIQETQYF. The CDR3 DNA reads TGCGCCAGCAAAGGGACAATCCAAGAGACCCAGTACTTC.

This rearrangement joins TRBV11-3 to TRBJ1-2, with D perhaps matching TRBD1 (6 bases). Trimming shortened V by 2 bases and J by 8 bases, and 21 bases separated the two germline ends. This CDR3 is built from 16 residues. Germline assignment: CDR1 SGHNT and CDR2 YENEEA. The CDR3 loop reads CASSLNSGELRRGYTF. In nucleotides, the CDR3 is TGTGCCAGCAGCTTAAATTCAGGGGAGCTGCGACGGGGCTACACCTTC.

This clone was seen only once. The gene calls are TRBV11-3 and TRBJ1-1; D uncertain. V was cut by 1 base and J by 4 bases, with 7 bases left in between. Per germline, CDR1 SGHNT and CDR2 YENEEA. CDR3 length: 13 residues. The CDR3 reads CASSLVGVTEAFF. The CDR3 DNA reads as TGTGCCAGCAGCTTAGTCGGTGTCACTGAAGCTTTCTTT.

J is TRBJ1-1 and V is TRBV6-1; no reliable D call. The germline V gene has CDR1 MNHNS and CDR2 SASEGT. There are 13 residues in the CDR3. With 1 base removed from V and 0 bases from J, the gap between germline ends came to 3 bases. This CDR3 reads CASSEVMNTEAFF. CDR3 DNA sequence: TGTGCCAGCAGTGAAGTTATGAACACTGAAGCTTTCTTT.

The chain has TRBV5-1 and TRBJ1-1; D unresolved. The CDR3 has 14 amino acids. V dropped 1 base and J dropped 3 bases, with 10 bases sitting between them. Germline V lookup: CDR1 SGHRS, CDR2 YFSETQ. CDR3 coding DNA: TGCGCCAGCAGCTTGAACAGCGGGGACACTGAAGCTTTCTTT. Encoded protein: CASSLNSGDTEAFF.

The chain uses TRBV4-2 and TRBJ2-3; TRBD2 aligns across 8 bases. V lost 1 base and J lost 1; bases outside the gene matches: 1. The CDR3 has 15 residues. Germline-derived CDR1 and CDR2 are LGHNA and YNFKEQ. CDR3 bases: TGTGCCAGCAGCCAAGCGGGGGGGGGCACAGATACGCAGTATTTT. Translated, it gives CASSQAGGGTDTQYF.

The chain employs TRBV6-5 and TRBJ2-7; TRBD1 matches at 9 bases. The CDR3 length is 15 residues. In germline, CDR1 is MNHEY, CDR2 SVGAGI. Losses at the gene ends were 0 bases for V and 4 bases for J; bases not matched to a gene: 4. CDR3 sequence reads: CASSYSGTGLYEQYF. CDR3 nucleotides: TGTGCCAGCAGTTACTCCGGGACAGGGCTATACGAGCAGTACTTC.

This clone was observed once. The genes are TRBV27 and TRBJ1-6, with D unresolved. Germline-derived CDR1 and CDR2 are MNHEY and SMNVEV (reference sequence). V was clipped by 8 bases and J by 5 bases, with 7 bases between them. The CDR3 has 12 residues. CDR3 DNA: TGTGCCAGCGCTAAACATAATTCACCCCTCCACTTT. Protein product: CASAKHNSPLHF.

This clone was counted once. The chain uses TRBV19 and TRBJ2-5; 12 positions match TRBD1. CDR3 size: 15 residues. Germline values: CDR1 LNHDA, CDR2 SQIVND (reference sequence). V trimming: 3 bases; J trimming: 4 bases; junction bases outside the gene matches: 3. Written as DNA, the CDR3 is TGTGCCAGTAGTATTTGGGACAGGGGGCGAGAGACCCAGTACTTC. This gives the protein CASSIWDRGRETQYF.

The V gene is TRBV6-9, the J gene TRBJ2-2; 10 bases map to TRBD2. V shed 6 bases, J shed 1 base, and the junction held 2 bases outside the gene matches. CDR1 and CDR2 from the germline V gene are MNHGY and SVAAGI. This CDR3 has 15 amino acids. In DNA form, the CDR3 reads TGTGCCAGCAGAACTAGCGGGGAGAACACCGGGGAGCTGTTTTTT. This gives the protein CASRTSGENTGELFF.

The chain links TRBV24-1 to TRBJ1-5, with 10 bases aligning to TRBD1. Per germline, CDR1 KGHDR and CDR2 SFDVKD. There are 16 residues in the CDR3. V lost 5 bases, J lost 4 bases, and 7 bases stayed unmatched. The DNA for the CDR3 is TGTGCCACCAGTGGGGGTGGGACAGGGGAAAATCAGCCCCAGCATTTT. Its protein product is CATSGGGTGENQPQHF.

The chain recombines TRBV18 with TRBJ1-5, with 7 bases aligning to TRBD1. The V gene's germline CDR1 is KGHSH and CDR2 LQKENI. Losses at the gene ends were 6 bases for V and 5 bases for J; bases not matched to a gene: 7. The CDR3 is 14 residues long. The CDR3 region is CASSKDRDYQPQHF. In nucleotides, the CDR3 is TGTGCCAGCTCGAAAGACAGGGATTATCAGCCCCAGCATTTT.

This chain links TRBV2 with TRBJ1-2; TRBD1 matches at 7 bases. The CDR3 sequence is 15 residues long. The V and J ends lost 9 bases and 4 bases, in that order; junction bases with no gene match: 14. Germline CDR1 SNHLY, CDR2 FYNNEI. CDR3 in DNA: TGTGCCAGTACGCCCCTCCGGGACAGTCCCTATGGCTACACCTTC. It translates to CASTPLRDSPYGYTF.

J is TRBJ1-2 and V is TRBV18; D perhaps matches TRBD1 (6 bases). The CDR3 extends over 15 amino acids. Germline lookup yields CDR1 KGHSH and CDR2 LQKENI. Deletions cut 1 base from V and 5 bases from J, with 14 bases between. CDR3 residues: CASSPLGGASYGYTF. The CDR3 DNA is TGTGCCAGCTCACCACTTGGGGGGGCATCGTATGGCTACACCTTC.

The chain uses TRBV12-3 or TRBV12-4 and TRBJ1-1; D unresolved. The CDR3 extends over 10 amino acids. Trimming left V 11 bases short and J 7 bases short, with 11 bases between. The CDR3 region is CASRRDEAFF. DNA for the CDR3: TGTGCCTCCCGGAGGGATGAAGCTTTCTTT.

The chain carries TRBV14 and TRBJ2-7; 11 nucleotides line up with TRBD1. V dropped 4 bases and J dropped 5; count of bases not matched to a gene: 10. CDR3 length: 16 residues. Per the germline V gene, CDR1 is SGHDN and CDR2 is FVKESK. The CDR3 here is CASSRGQGVAWDEQYF. DNA of the CDR3: TGTGCCAGCAGCCGGGGACAGGGGGTCGCTTGGGACGAGCAGTACTTC. Full variable domain (outside the CDR3, taken from reference TRBV14 and TRBJ2-7): EAGVTQFPSHSVIEKGQTVTLRCDPISGHDNLYWYRRVMGKEIKFLLHFVKESKQDESGMPNNRFLAERTGGTYSTLKVQPAELEDSGVYFCASSRGQGVAWDEQYFGPGTRLTVT.

DNA for the CDR3: TGCGCCAGCAGCTCTACAGGGGCAAGCTACGAGCAGTACTTC. Its protein product is CASSSTGASYEQYF. This chain connects TRBV5-1 to TRBJ2-7; 7 bases align to TRBD1. Germline CDR1 SGHRS, CDR2 YFSETQ. The J segment lost 3 bases and the V segment lost 3 bases, leaving 6 bases of the junction unmatched. This CDR3 comprises 14 residues.

This clone showed up just a few times. The V gene is TRBV28, the J gene TRBJ1-2; no clear D gene. This CDR3 is built from 15 residues. Germline CDR1 is MDHEN and CDR2 is SYDVKM. Trimming removed 6 bases at V and 7 bases at J, with 21 bases between. CDR3 coding DNA: TGTGCCAGCAGCCCGCCGACCGGGTTCGTTGGTGGCTACACCTTC. It specifies CASSPPTGFVGGYTF.